A single sample gave rise to the 7 T cell receptor beta chains below, sequenced in a study of OX40 agonist ivuxolimab in advanced cancers. The table came from immunoSEQ multiplex PCR; TCRdb's copy has only in-frame clones and leaves some out. In the table there are 45,000 to 70,000 clones, 80% to 90% of which are singletons. The source material was CD4+ or CD8+ T cells sorted from blood, sampled in a trial of the OX40 agonist ivuxolimab. These TCRs come from an adult with an advanced solid tumor such as melanoma, head and neck, liver or kidney cancer.

This chain links TRBV18 with TRBJ1-1; 7 positions agree with TRBD1. This CDR3 comprises 14 residues. From germline, CDR1 is KGHSH and CDR2 LQKENI. V lost 4 bases and J lost 5; bases outside the gene matches: 7. This chain's CDR3 is CASSLTGVGTEAFF. The DNA of the CDR3 is TGTGCCAGCTCACTAACAGGGGTAGGAACTGAAGCTTTCTTT. The complete variable domain, with remaining parts taken from reference TRBV18 and TRBJ1-1, reads NAGVMQNPRHLVRRRGQEARLRCSPMKGHSHVYWYRQLPEEGLKFMVYLQKENIIDESGMPKERFSAEFPKEGPSILRIQQVVRGDSAAYFCASSLTGVGTEAFFGQGTRLTVV.

The chain joins TRBV4-2 to TRBJ2-7; the match to TRBD2 covers 8 bases. This CDR3 region has 14 residues. Germline CDR1 and CDR2: LGHNA and YNFKEQ. V gave up 3 bases and J gave up 3 bases; unmatched junction bases: 4. Written as DNA, the CDR3 is TGTGCCAGCAGCCAGGGACTAGTCGGCTACGAGCAGTACTTC. Its translation is CASSQGLVGYEQYF.

The genes are TRBV28 and TRBJ2-7; 11 nucleotides match TRBD1. From germline, CDR1 is MDHEN and CDR2 SYDVKM. V dropped 4 bases and J dropped 3; count of bases not matched to a gene: 2. There are 14 residues in the CDR3. The CDR3 loop is CASSSGQGVYEQYF. The CDR3 DNA reads TGTGCCAGCAGTTCGGGACAGGGGGTCTACGAGCAGTACTTC.

In this sample, this clone turned up once. The chain employs TRBV30 and TRBJ2-5; 13 bases map to TRBD2. Germline-derived CDR1 and CDR2 are GTSNPN and SVGIG (reference sequence). The CDR3 consists of 15 residues. V lost 1 base, J lost 9 bases, and 8 bases stayed unmatched. Here the CDR3 reads CAWSALGTSGAPQYF. CDR3 nucleotide sequence: TGTGCCTGGAGTGCTCTAGGGACTAGCGGGGCCCCCCAGTACTTC.

This chain joins TRBV11-3 and TRBJ2-1, with a possible D match to TRBD2 (7 bases). This CDR3 contains 15 residues. Germline V gene data show CDR1 as SGHNT and CDR2 as YENEEA. Trimming took off 5 bases at V and 1 base at J, with 12 bases between the two ends. The CDR3 sequence: CASSRGGQSYNEQFF. The DNA of the CDR3 is TGTGCCAGCAGCAGGGGGGGCCAATCCTACAATGAGCAGTTCTTC.

Only a few counts were recorded for this clone. The chain links TRBV5-1 to TRBJ2-7; 10 positions match TRBD1. The J segment lost 5 bases and the V segment lost 0 bases, leaving 8 bases of the junction unmatched. The CDR3 extends over 16 amino acids. In germline, CDR1 is SGHRS, CDR2 YFSETQ. This chain's CDR3 is CASSLGGRDRGHEQYF. The CDR3 DNA is TGCGCCAGCAGCTTGGGGGGCCGGGACAGGGGCCACGAGCAGTACTTC. The full variable domain, in which reference TRBV5-1 and TRBJ2-7 provide the parts outside the CDR3, is KAGVTQTPRYLIKTRGQQVTLSCSPISGHRSVSWYQQTPGQGLQFLFEYFSETQRNKGNFPGRFSGRQFSNSRSEMNVSTLELGDSALYLCASSLGGRDRGHEQYFGPGTRLTVT.

V gene TRBV5-4 combines with J gene TRBJ2-5; no clear D. The V end was cut by 1 base, the J end by 1 base, with 14 bases between. CDR3 length equals 16 residues. Germline CDR1 SGHNT, CDR2 YYREEE (reference sequence). The CDR3 is CASSLRLGNVQETQYF. The CDR3 DNA follows: TGTGCCAGCAGCTTGCGATTGGGAAACGTCCAAGAGACCCAGTACTTC.